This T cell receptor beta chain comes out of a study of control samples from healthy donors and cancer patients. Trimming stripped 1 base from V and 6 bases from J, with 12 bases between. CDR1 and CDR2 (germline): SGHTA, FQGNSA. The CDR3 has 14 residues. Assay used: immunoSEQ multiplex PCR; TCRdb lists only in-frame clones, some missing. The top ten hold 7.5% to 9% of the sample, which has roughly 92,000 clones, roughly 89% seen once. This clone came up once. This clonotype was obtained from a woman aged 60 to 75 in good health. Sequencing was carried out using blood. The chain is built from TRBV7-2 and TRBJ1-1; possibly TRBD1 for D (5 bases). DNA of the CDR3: TGTGCCAGCAGCTTAGACCCCCAGGGCGCTGAAGCTTTCTTT. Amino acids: CASSLDPQGAEAFF.